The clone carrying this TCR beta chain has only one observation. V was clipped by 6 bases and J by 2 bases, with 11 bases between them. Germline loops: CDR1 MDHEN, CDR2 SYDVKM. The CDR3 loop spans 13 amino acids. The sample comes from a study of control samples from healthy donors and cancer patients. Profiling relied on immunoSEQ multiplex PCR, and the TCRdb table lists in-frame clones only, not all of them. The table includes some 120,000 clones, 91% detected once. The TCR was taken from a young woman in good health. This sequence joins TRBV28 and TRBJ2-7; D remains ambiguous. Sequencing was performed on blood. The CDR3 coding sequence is TGTGCCAGCAGCCCAAGTCCCACCTACGAGCAGTACTTC. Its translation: CASSPSPTYEQYF.